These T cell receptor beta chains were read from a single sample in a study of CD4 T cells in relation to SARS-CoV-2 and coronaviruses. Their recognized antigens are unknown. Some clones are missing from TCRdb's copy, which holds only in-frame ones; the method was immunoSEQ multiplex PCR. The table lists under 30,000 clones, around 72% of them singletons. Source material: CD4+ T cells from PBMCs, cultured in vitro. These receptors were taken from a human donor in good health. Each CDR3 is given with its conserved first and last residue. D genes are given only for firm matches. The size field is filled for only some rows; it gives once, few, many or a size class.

CASSPSYPTFSYNEQFF,TGTGCCAGCAGCCCGTCGTATCCGACCTTCTCCTACAATGAGCAGTTCTTC,TRBV7-6,TRBJ2-1,-,-
CASSHRQSVSGNTIYF,TGTGCCAGCAGTCATCGACAGTCCGTCTCTGGAAACACCATATATTTT,TRBV27,TRBJ1-3,-,few
CASSQMETGYEQYF,TGTGCCAGCAGCCAAATGGAGACCGGGTACGAGCAGTACTTC,TRBV3-1/TRBV3-2,TRBJ2-7,-,-
CASSRPRSPNEKLFF,TGCGCCAGCAGTCGCCCCAGGTCCCCTAATGAAAAACTGTTTTTT,TRBV4-3,TRBJ1-4,-,-
CASSPLTGFTEAFF,TGTGCCAGCAGCCCGTTGACAGGGTTCACTGAAGCTTTCTTT,TRBV9,TRBJ1-1,TRBD1,once
CASSPQGKTYEQYF,TGTGCCAGCTCACCGCAGGGGAAGACCTACGAGCAGTACTTC,TRBV18,TRBJ2-7,-,-
CASSPPGPGRGNTIYF,TGTGCCAGCTCACCGCCCGGTCCGGGGAGGGGAAACACCATATATTTT,TRBV18,TRBJ1-3,-,-
CASSLEGLATSTDTQYF,TGTGCCAGCAGCTTAGAAGGACTAGCCACGAGCACAGATACGCAGTATTTT,TRBV11-2,TRBJ2-3,TRBD2,-
CASSAQGRGELFF,TGTGCCAGCAGTGCACAGGGCCGCGGGGAGCTGTTTTTT,TRBV2,TRBJ2-2,-,-
CASNERGTDTQYF,TGTGCCAGCAATGAAAGAGGTACAGATACGCAGTATTTT,TRBV2,TRBJ2-3,-,once
CASSQVWNTEAFF,TGTGCCAGCAGCCAAGTATGGAACACTGAAGCTTTCTTT,TRBV14,TRBJ1-1,-,-
CASSLGPSGGATDTQYF,TGTGCCAGCAGCTTGGGGCCTAGCGGGGGGGCAACAGATACGCAGTATTTT,TRBV7-2,TRBJ2-3,TRBD2,-
CASSPSGGADTQYF,TGTGCCAGCTCACCTAGCGGGGGGGCAGATACGCAGTATTTT,TRBV18,TRBJ2-3,TRBD2,-
CASATRGTNTEAFF,TGTGCCAGCGCGACCAGGGGGACGAACACTGAAGCTTTCTTT,TRBV6-5,TRBJ1-1,TRBD1,-
CASSLGRETQYF,TGTGCCAGCAGCCTAGGCAGAGAGACCCAGTACTTC,TRBV11-2,TRBJ2-5,-,-
CASSRGNSNQPQHF,TGTGCCAGTAGCAGGGGGAATAGCAATCAGCCCCAGCATTTT,TRBV19,TRBJ1-5,TRBD1,-
CATSNNPGPRTDTQYF,TGTGCCACCAGCAATAATCCGGGACCCCGCACAGATACGCAGTATTTT,TRBV15,TRBJ2-3,-,-
CASSSIRGREGQYF,TGTGCCAGCAGCTCGATCAGGGGGCGCGAGGGGCAGTATTTT,TRBV11-2,TRBJ2-3,TRBD1,-
CASSQSGAGGQGKRNGHQPQHF,TGCGCCAGCAGTCAATCGGGGGCTGGGGGACAGGGTAAACGAAATGGACATCAGCCCCAGCATTTT,TRBV23-1,TRBJ1-5,TRBD1,-
CAWSGTGTEAFF,TGTGCCTGGAGTGGGACCGGCACTGAAGCTTTCTTT,TRBV30,TRBJ1-1,-,-
CASSPGGVLETYGYTF,TGTGCCAGCAGCCCAGGCGGGGTCCTTGAGACCTATGGCTACACCTTC,TRBV11-2,TRBJ1-2,-,-
CASSYGQGSGYTF,TGCGCCAGCAGCTACGGACAGGGGTCTGGCTACACCTTC,TRBV5-1,TRBJ1-2,TRBD1,-
CAWRGAAYEQYF,TGTGCCTGGAGGGGGGCGGCCTATGAGCAGTACTTC,TRBV30,TRBJ2-7,-,few
CASTSGGAGNTEAFF,TGTGCCAGCACCTCCGGGGGGGCAGGGAACACTGAAGCTTTCTTT,TRBV28,TRBJ1-1,-,-
CASSLGTGVWNEQYF,TGTGCCAGCAGCCTAGGGACAGGGGTATGGAACGAGCAGTACTTC,TRBV7-2,TRBJ2-7,TRBD1,-
CASSQDLGEKLFF,TGTGCCAGCAGCCAAGATTTGGGGGAAAAACTGTTTTTT,TRBV3-1/TRBV3-2,TRBJ1-4,-,-
CASSLAGGALIETQYF,TGTGCCAGCAGCTTAGCTGGGGGGGCATTGATTGAGACCCAGTACTTC,TRBV7-2,TRBJ2-5,-,-
CASSSAYEQYF,TGTGCCAGCAGCTCCGCCTACGAGCAGTACTTC,TRBV7-9,TRBJ2-7,-,-
CASSPPKTATYNEQFF,TGTGCCAGCTCACCACCGAAGACGGCTACCTACAATGAGCAGTTCTTC,TRBV18,TRBJ2-1,-,-
CASSVGVEQFF,TGTGCCAGCAGCGTAGGTGTTGAGCAGTTCTTC,TRBV9,TRBJ2-1,-,-
CASSPDRGYGYTF,TGTGCCAGCAGTCCGGACAGGGGCTATGGCTACACCTTC,TRBV12-3/TRBV12-4,TRBJ1-2,TRBD1,few
CASSPLGGVNTEAFF,TGTGCTAGCAGCCCCCTGGGGGGGGTGAACACTGAAGCTTTCTTT,TRBV7-7,TRBJ1-1,-,-
CASTLADHYNEQFF,TGCGCCAGCACCCTAGCGGACCACTACAATGAGCAGTTCTTC,TRBV10-2,TRBJ2-1,TRBD2,once
CASSLGLAEETGELFF,TGTGCCAGCAGCTTGGGACTAGCGGAGGAGACCGGGGAGCTGTTTTTT,TRBV5-5,TRBJ2-2,TRBD2,-
CASSPGAGGNQPQHF,TGTGCCAGCAGTCCAGGGGCAGGGGGCAATCAGCCCCAGCATTTT,TRBV6-2/TRBV6-3,TRBJ1-5,-,-
CASSQDPDRAAGNTIYF,TGCGCCAGCAGCCAAGACCCGGACAGGGCGGCTGGAAACACCATATATTTT,TRBV4-3,TRBJ1-3,TRBD1,-
CASCPRAGELFF,TGTGCCAGCTGCCCACGAGCCGGGGAGCTGTTTTTT,TRBV7-2,TRBJ2-2,-,-
CATSKERQGVEYGYTF,TGTGCCACCAGCAAGGAGAGACAGGGGGTAGAGTATGGCTACACCTTC,TRBV15,TRBJ1-2,TRBD1,-
CASSSSTDTQYF,TGTGCCAGCAGTTCCAGCACAGATACGCAGTATTTT,TRBV6-2/TRBV6-3,TRBJ2-3,-,-
CASSLAGGSNYGYTF,TGTGCCAGCAGCTTAGCAGGGGGCTCTAACTATGGCTACACCTTC,TRBV7-8,TRBJ1-2,TRBD1,-